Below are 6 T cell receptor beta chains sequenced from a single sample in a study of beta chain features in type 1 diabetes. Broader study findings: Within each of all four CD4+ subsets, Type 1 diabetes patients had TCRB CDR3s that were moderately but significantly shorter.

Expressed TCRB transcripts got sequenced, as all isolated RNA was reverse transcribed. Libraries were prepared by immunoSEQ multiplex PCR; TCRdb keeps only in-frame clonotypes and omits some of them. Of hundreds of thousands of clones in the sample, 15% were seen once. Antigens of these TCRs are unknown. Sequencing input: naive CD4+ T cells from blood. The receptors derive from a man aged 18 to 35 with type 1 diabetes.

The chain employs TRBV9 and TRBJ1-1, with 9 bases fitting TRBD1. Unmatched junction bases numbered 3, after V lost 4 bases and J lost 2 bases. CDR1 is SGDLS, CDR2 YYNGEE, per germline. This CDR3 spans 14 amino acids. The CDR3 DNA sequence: TGTGCCAGCAGCCAGACAGGGGGTAACACTGAAGCTTTCTTT. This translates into CASSQTGGNTEAFF. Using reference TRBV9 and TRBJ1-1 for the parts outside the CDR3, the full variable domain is DSGVTQTPKHLITATGQRVTLRCSPRSGDLSVYWYQQSLDQGLQFLIQYYNGEERAKGNILERFSAQQFPDLHSELNLSSLELGDSALYFCASSQTGGNTEAFFGQGTRLTVV.

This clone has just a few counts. CDR3 loop: CASTWSDSYRGGYTF. The CDR3 nucleotides read TGTGCCAGCACTTGGTCGGACAGCTACCGAGGGGGCTACACCTTC. J is TRBJ1-2 and V is TRBV6-5; weak D call: TRBD1 (6 bases). The germline CDR1 and CDR2 sequences are MNHEY and SVGAGI. V was trimmed by 7 bases and J by 8 bases, leaving 23 bases between them. There are 15 residues in the CDR3.

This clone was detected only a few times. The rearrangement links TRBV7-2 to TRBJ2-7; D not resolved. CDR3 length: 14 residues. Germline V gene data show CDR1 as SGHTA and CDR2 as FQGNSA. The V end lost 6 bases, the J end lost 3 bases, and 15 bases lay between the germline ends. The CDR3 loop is CASRPYSLYYEQYF. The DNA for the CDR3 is TGTGCCAGCAGACCTTACTCCCTCTACTACGAGCAGTACTTC. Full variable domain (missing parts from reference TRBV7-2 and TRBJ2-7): GAGVSQSPSNKVTEKGKDVELRCDPISGHTALYWYRQSLGQGLEFLIYFQGNSAPDKSGLPSDRFSAERTGGSVSTLTIQRTQQEDSAVYLCASRPYSLYYEQYFGPGTRLTVT.

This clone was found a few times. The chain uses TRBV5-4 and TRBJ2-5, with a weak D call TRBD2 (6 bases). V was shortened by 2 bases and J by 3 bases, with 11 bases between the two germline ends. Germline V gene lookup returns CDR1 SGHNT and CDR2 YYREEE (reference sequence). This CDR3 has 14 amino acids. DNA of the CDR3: TGTGCCAGCAGCTTACCTTCGGGGGAAGAGACCCAGTACTTC. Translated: CASSLPSGEETQYF.

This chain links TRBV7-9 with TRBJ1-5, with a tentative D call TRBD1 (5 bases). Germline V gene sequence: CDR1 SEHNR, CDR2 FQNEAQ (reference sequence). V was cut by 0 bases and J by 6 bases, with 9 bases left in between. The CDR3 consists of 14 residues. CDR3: CASSLAGRGQPQHF. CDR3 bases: TGTGCCAGCAGCTTAGCGGGTAGGGGTCAGCCCCAGCATTTT.

The CDR3 bases are TGTGCCATCCGTCCCAGTATAGCGGCTGAAGCTTTCTTT. Translation: CAIRPSIAAEAFF. The chain couples TRBV6-5 to TRBJ1-1; no reliable D call. Deletions cut 10 bases from V and 6 bases from J, with 18 bases between. Germline lookup yields CDR1 MNHEY and CDR2 SVGAGI. The CDR3 is 13 amino acids.